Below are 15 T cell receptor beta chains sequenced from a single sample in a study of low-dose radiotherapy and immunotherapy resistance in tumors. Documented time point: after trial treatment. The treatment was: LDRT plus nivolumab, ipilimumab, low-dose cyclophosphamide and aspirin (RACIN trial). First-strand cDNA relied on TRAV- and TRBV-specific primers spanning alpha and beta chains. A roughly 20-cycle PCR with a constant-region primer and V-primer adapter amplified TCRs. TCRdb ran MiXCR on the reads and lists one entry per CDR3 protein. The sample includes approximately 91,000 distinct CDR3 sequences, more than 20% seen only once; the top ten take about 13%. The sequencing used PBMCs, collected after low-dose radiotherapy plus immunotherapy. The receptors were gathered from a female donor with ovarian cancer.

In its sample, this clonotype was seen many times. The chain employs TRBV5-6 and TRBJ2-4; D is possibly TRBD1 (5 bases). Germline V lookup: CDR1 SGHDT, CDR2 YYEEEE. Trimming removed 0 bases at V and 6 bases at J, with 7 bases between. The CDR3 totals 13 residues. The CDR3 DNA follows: TGTGCCAGCAGCTTGGACCAGGGAAACATTCAGTACTTC. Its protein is CASSLDQGNIQYF.

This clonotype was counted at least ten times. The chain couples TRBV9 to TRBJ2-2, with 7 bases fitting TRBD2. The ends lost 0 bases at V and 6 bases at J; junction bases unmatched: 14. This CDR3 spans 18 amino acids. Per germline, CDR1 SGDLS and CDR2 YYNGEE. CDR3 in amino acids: CASSVVPGSSGQSGELFF. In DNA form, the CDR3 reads TGTGCCAGCAGCGTAGTACCTGGGTCTAGCGGCCAATCCGGGGAGCTGTTTTTT. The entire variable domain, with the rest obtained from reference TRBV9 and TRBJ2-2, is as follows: DSGVTQTPKHLITATGQRVTLRCSPRSGDLSVYWYQQSLDQGLQFLIQYYNGEERAKGNILERFSAQQFPDLHSELNLSSLELGDSALYFCASSVVPGSSGQSGELFFGEGSRLTVL.

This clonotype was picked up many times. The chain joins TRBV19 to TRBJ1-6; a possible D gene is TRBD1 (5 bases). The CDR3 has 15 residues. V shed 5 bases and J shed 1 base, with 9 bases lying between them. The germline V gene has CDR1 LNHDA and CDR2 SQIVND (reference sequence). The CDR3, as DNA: TGTGCCAGTAGTTTCAGGGCGTCCTATAATTCACCCCTCCACTTT. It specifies CASSFRASYNSPLHF.

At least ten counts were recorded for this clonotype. The DNA for the CDR3 is TGTGCCAGCAGTTTAGTTCCCGAGGGCGCCAACGTCCTGACTTTC. Protein sequence: CASSLVPEGANVLTF. The V call is TRBV12-3 or TRBV12-4, the J call TRBJ2-6; possible D gene TRBD2, 5 bases. The CDR3 consists of 15 residues. Trimming pared 1 base from V and 7 bases from J, leaving 11 bases between.

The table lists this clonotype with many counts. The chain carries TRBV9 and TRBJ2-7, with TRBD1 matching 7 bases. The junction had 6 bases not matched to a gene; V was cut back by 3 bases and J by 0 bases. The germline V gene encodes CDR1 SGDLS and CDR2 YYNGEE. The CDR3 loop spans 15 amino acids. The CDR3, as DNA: TGTGCCAGCAGCGCAGGAGGACAGGACTCCTACGAGCAGTACTTC. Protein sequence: CASSAGGQDSYEQYF.

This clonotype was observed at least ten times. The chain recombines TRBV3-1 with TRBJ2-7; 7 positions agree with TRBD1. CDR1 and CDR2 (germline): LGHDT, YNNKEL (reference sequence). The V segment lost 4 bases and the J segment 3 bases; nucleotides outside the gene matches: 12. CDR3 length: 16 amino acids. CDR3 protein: CASSPYSQGENYEQYF. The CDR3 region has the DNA TGTGCCAGCAGCCCCTACTCCCAGGGGGAGAACTACGAGCAGTACTTC.

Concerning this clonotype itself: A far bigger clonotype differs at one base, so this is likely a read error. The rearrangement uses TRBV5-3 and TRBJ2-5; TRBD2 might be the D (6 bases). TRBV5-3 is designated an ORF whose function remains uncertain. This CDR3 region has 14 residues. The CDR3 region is CASSWGVGYNEQYF. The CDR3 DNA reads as TGTGCCAGCAGCTGGGGGGTAGGCTACAATGAGCAGTACTTC.

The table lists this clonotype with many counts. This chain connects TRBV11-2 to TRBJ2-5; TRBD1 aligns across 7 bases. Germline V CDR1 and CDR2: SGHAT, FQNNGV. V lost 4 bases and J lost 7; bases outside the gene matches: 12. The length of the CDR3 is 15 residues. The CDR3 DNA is TGTGCCAGCAGCTACGGGACAGCTACCCCGGGGACCCAGTACTTC. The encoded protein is CASSYGTATPGTQYF.

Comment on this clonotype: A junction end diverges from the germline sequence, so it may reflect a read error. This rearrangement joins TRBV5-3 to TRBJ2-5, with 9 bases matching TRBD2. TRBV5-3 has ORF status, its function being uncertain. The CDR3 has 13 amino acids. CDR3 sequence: CVSSLASGETQYF. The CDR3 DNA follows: TGTGTCAGTAGCCTGGCTAGCGGGGAGACGCAGTACTTC.

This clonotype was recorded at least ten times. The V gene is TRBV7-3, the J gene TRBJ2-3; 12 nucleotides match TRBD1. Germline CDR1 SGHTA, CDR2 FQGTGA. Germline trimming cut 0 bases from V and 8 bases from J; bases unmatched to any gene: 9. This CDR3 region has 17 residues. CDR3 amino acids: CASSLTTGQGASGTQYF. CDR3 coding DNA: TGTGCCAGCAGCTTAACCACGGGACAGGGGGCGTCAGGTACGCAGTATTTT.

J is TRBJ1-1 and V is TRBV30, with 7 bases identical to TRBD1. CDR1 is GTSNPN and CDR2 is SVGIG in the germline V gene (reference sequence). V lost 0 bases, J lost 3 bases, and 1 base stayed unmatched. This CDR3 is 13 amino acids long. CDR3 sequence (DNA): TGTGCCTGGAGTGTGCAGGGGGACACTGAAGCTTTCTTT. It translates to CAWSVQGDTEAFF.

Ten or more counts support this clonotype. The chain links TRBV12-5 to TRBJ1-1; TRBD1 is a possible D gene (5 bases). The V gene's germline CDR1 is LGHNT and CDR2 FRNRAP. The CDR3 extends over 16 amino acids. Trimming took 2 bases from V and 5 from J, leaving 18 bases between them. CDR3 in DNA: TGTGCTAGTGGTTTGCCGTACGGGGGGAGGAGAACTGAAGCTTTCTTT. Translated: CASGLPYGGRRTEAFF.

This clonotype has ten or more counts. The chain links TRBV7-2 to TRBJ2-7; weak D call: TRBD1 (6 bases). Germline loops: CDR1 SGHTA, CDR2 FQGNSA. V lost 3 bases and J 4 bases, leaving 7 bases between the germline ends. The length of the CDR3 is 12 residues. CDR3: CASSFQGYEQYF. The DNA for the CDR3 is TGTGCCAGCAGCTTCCAGGGGTACGAGCAGTACTTC.

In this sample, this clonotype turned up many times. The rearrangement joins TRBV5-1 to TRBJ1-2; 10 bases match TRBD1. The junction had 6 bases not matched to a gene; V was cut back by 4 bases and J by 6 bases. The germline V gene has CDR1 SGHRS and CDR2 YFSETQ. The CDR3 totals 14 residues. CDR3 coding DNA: TGCGCCAGCAGCATCGGGACAGGGGTAGATGGCTACACCTTC. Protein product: CASSIGTGVDGYTF.

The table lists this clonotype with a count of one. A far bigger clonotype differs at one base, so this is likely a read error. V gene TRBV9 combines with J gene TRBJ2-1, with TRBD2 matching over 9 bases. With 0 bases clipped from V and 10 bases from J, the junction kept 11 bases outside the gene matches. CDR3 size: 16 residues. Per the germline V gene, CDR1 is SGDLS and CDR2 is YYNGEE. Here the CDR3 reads CASSVASGVSSYEQFF. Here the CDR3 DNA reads TGTGCCAGCAGCGTAGCTAGCGGGGTTAGCTCCTACGAGCAGTTCTTC.